The 3 T cell receptor beta chains given below trace back to one sample, sequenced in a study of regulatory T cells in long-lasting Graves disease. The TCR beta library used iRepertoire HTBI primers with Arm-PCR amplification of CDR3. TCRdb ran MiXCR on the multiplex PCR reads and lists one entry per CDR3 protein. The table lists around 420,000 distinct CDR3 sequences, 15% of them singletons, with about 20% in the top ten. As to time point: newly diagnosed GD, antithyroid drugs for less than 3 months. RNA isolated from PBMCs was used to make the TCR library. Sequencing was performed on peripheral blood mononuclear cells (PBMCs), taken at new diagnosis, from a patient treated with antithyroid drugs. Receptors were obtained from a female donor with Graves disease.

This clonotype was observed at least ten times. This chain links TRBV7-2 with TRBJ2-5; D is ambiguous. CDR1 is SGHTA, CDR2 FQGNSA, per germline. With 4 bases removed from V and 4 bases from J, the gap between germline ends came to 19 bases. The length of the CDR3 is 16 residues. The CDR3 coding sequence is TGTGCCAGCAGCTACCGGGCCCCAGTGGTGGGAGAGACCCAGTACTTC. Protein: CASSYRAPVVGETQYF.

J is TRBJ2-5 and V is TRBV11-1; TRBD2 matches at 10 bases. The CDR3 runs 19 residues. V dropped 4 bases and J dropped 5; count of bases not matched to a gene: 19. Germline loops: CDR1 SGHAT, CDR2 FQDESV (reference sequence). The CDR3, as DNA: TGTGCCAGCAGCTCCCTCATTGAGCTAGCGGGAGTGCTCGACGAGACCCAGTACTTC. Its protein product is CASSSLIELAGVLDETQYF. The variable domain in full, with the rest retrieved from reference TRBV11-1 and TRBJ2-5, is EAEVAQSPRYKITEKSQAVAFWCDPISGHATLYWYRQILGQGPELLVQFQDESVVDDSQLPKDRFSAERLKGVDSTLKIQPAELGDSAMYLCASSSLIELAGVLDETQYFGPGTRLLVL.

This chain links TRBV6-1 with TRBJ2-2, with D possibly TRBD2 on 5 matching bases. CDR1 and CDR2 (germline): MNHNS, SASEGT. The CDR3 is 15 amino acids. Here the CDR3 DNA reads TGTGGTTGCCGCCGGAGGTTGCCGATCACCGGGGAGCTGTTTTTT. Its translation: CGCRRRLPITGELFF.